Each of the 13 T cell receptor beta chains below was sequenced from the same sample in a study of blood T cells in healthy people across ages. Alongside a J-beta primer mix, a sample-barcoded 5' primer served in a second PCR lasting about 7 to 12 cycles. TCRdb called the 5' RACE reads again in MiXCR, with one record for every CDR3 protein. The sample carries more than 1,400,000 distinct CDR3 sequences, 42% recorded once. The sequenced sample consisted of blood. These receptors all stem from a young woman in good health.

The chain carries TRBV6-2 or TRBV6-3 and TRBJ2-1; D is unresolved. V lost 6 bases and J lost 4, with 19 bases in between. CDR3 length equals 16 residues. Germline V lookup: CDR1 MNHEY, CDR2 SVGEGT. CDR3 sequence: CASSRRDGPDYNEQFF. CDR3 DNA: TGTGCCAGCAGCCGGAGAGACGGCCCCGATTACAATGAGCAGTTCTTC.

This rearrangement joins TRBV7-9 to TRBJ2-1; maybe TRBD2 (6 bases). The CDR3 length is 14 residues. Per germline, CDR1 SEHNR and CDR2 FQNEAQ (reference sequence). Trimming shortened V by 5 bases and J by 9 bases, and 17 bases separated the two germline ends. The CDR3 DNA reads as TGTGCCAGCAGCGCTAGTACTAGCTCTGGTGAGCAGTTCTTC. This gives the protein CASSASTSSGEQFF.

This clonotype was counted only a few times. The V call is TRBV6-2 or TRBV6-3, the J call TRBJ2-7; TRBD2 matches 9 bases. The junction had 7 bases not matched to a gene; V was cut back by 2 bases and J by 2 bases. This CDR3 is built from 16 residues. Germline lookup yields CDR1 MNHEY and CDR2 SVGEGT. This chain's CDR3 is CASSYPGTSFPYEQYF. The CDR3 coding sequence is TGTGCCAGCAGTTACCCCGGGACTAGCTTCCCCTACGAGCAGTACTTC.

The genes are TRBV21-1 and TRBJ2-4. TRBV21-1 constitutes a pseudogene. The CDR3 contains 16 residues. As DNA, the CDR3 is TGTGCCAGCCTATCTTGTAAGGATTTAGCCAAAAACATTCAGTACTTC. Residues: CASLSCKDLAKNIQYF.

The table lists this clonotype with many counts. V is TRBV12-3 or TRBV12-4 and J is TRBJ2-5; no clear D. This CDR3 spans 11 amino acids. V lost 6 bases, J lost 5 bases, and 7 bases lay in between. CDR3 nucleotides: TGTGCCAGCAGCACCTTGGAGACCCAGTACTTC. Amino acids: CASSTLETQYF.

The chain carries TRBV5-1 and TRBJ2-1, with 9 bases lining up with TRBD1. Trimming took 7 bases from V and 7 from J; bases not matched to a gene: 6. The CDR3 is made up of 13 amino acids. Germline CDR1 SGHRS, CDR2 YFSETQ. The CDR3 DNA sequence: TGCGCCAGCCGGACAGGGGTGGAGAATGAGCAGTTCTTC. As protein: CASRTGVENEQFF.

The chain couples TRBV10-3 to TRBJ2-4; TRBD1 matches at 9 bases. Losses at the gene ends were 0 bases for V and 2 bases for J; bases not matched to a gene: 11. The CDR3 is 19 residues long. Germline CDR1 ENHRY, CDR2 SYGVKD. The CDR3 loop is CAISESKGQGPVTKNIQYF. The CDR3 DNA is TGTGCCATCAGTGAGTCGAAGGGACAGGGACCCGTGACCAAAAACATTCAGTACTTC.

This sequence joins TRBV10-3 and TRBJ2-1; D is perhaps TRBD1 or TRBD2 (8 bases each). The V and J ends lost 3 bases and 5 bases respectively, with 20 bases between them. The CDR3 has 17 amino acids. Germline V gene data show CDR1 as ENHRY and CDR2 as SYGVKD. Here the CDR3 DNA reads TGTGCCATCAGTGACTCTGTAGCGGGACAGGCCCACAATGAGCAGTTCTTC. Translation: CAISDSVAGQAHNEQFF.

This clonotype was observed many times. The chain employs TRBV4-1 and TRBJ2-1; the D is unclear. The CDR3 is made up of 11 amino acids. V dropped 1 base and J dropped 15 bases, with 10 bases sitting between them. CDR1 is MGHRA and CDR2 is YSYEKL in the germline V gene. The CDR3 loop is CASSQGGIRFF. Here the CDR3 DNA reads TGCGCCAGCAGCCAAGGGGGAATCAGGTTCTTC.

This clonotype has a handful of counts. The chain employs TRBV5-1 and TRBJ2-7; maybe TRBD1 (6 bases). The CDR3 extends over 14 amino acids. V was cut by 6 bases and J by 3 bases, with 16 bases left in between. In germline, CDR1 is SGHRS, CDR2 YFSETQ. The CDR3 spells CASNPQGLLYEQYF. As DNA, the CDR3 is TGCGCCAGCAACCCACAGGGCCTTCTCTACGAGCAGTACTTC.

The table lists this clonotype with a few counts. The chain links TRBV25-1 to TRBJ1-2; D not resolved. There are 13 residues in the CDR3. The V end lost 3 bases, the J end lost 5 bases, and 10 bases lay between the germline ends. The germline V gene has CDR1 MGHDK and CDR2 SYGVNS. CDR3 sequence reads: CASSEFGGYGYTF. CDR3 sequence (DNA): TGTGCCAGCAGTGAGTTCGGCGGATATGGCTACACCTTC.

This clonotype was seen only a few times. V usage is TRBV18 and J usage is TRBJ2-1, with 10 bases that match TRBD2. Germline loops: CDR1 KGHSH, CDR2 LQKENI. Trimming at V came to 0 bases and at J to 4 bases, leaving 9 bases not matched to a gene. The CDR3 spans 18 residues. This CDR3 is CASSPPGASGSTYNEQFF. The CDR3 DNA follows: TGTGCCAGCTCACCACCGGGGGCTAGCGGGAGTACTTACAATGAGCAGTTCTTC.

Note on this clonotype: Just one base apart from a much larger clone, this may be a read error. The chain employs TRBV29-1 and TRBJ2-1; D unresolved. In germline, CDR1 is SQVTM, CDR2 ANQGSEA. V was trimmed by 4 bases and J by 0 bases, leaving 10 bases between them. This CDR3 has 14 amino acids. In DNA, the CDR3 is TGCAGCGTTGTCAACCAGTCCTCCTACAATGAGCAGTTCTTC. Encoded protein: CSVVNQSSYNEQFF.